This T cell receptor beta chain was profiled in a study of blood T cells in healthy people across ages. The CDR3 consists of 14 residues. The germline gives CDR1 ENHRY, CDR2 SYGVKD. Isolating PBMCs gave at least 6 million of these cells per sample. It was with a sample-barcoded 5' primer and a J-beta primer mix that a second PCR of roughly 6 to 12 cycles was run. Unique molecular identifiers of 12 random nucleotides labeled each cDNA. A minimum of 3 million CDR3-containing paired-end reads was obtained for each sample. TCRdb called the 5' RACE reads again in MiXCR, with one record for every CDR3 protein. The sample has 600,000 to 850,000 distinct CDR3 sequences, roughly 41% seen once.

V usage is TRBV10-3 and J usage is TRBJ1-5, with 8 bases that match TRBD1. The sample consisted of blood. This receptor was identified in a woman aged 60-75 years in good health. CDR3 DNA sequence: TGTACCACGAGGACAGGGTTGAGCAATCAGCCCCAGCATTTT. Its protein product is CTTRTGLSNQPQHF.